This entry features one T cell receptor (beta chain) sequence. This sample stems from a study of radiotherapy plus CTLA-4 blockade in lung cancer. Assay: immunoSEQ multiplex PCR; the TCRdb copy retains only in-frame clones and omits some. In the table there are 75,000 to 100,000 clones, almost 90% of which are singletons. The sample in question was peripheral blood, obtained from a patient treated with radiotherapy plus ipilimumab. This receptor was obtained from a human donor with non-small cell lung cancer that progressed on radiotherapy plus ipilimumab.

The DNA for the CDR3 is TGTGCCTGGGCAGGAGTTTACGAGCAGTACTTC. It encodes CAWAGVYEQYF. The rearrangement links TRBV30 to TRBJ2-7, with no clear D. The CDR3 covers 11 residues. CDR1 is GTSNPN and CDR2 is SVGIG in the germline V gene (reference sequence). The germline V and J ends were trimmed by 5 bases and 4 bases, with 9 bases remaining between them.